This passage covers 30 T cell receptor beta chains from one sample sequenced in a study of T cells in narcolepsy. Generated by immunoSEQ multiplex PCR, the TCRdb table keeps only in-frame clones and is missing some. In the table there are about 15,000 clones, over 75% of which are singletons. Sequencing was carried out using memory (CD45RA-) CD4+ T cells from blood. Receptor source: a human donor in good health.

The CDR3 sequence is CASSLGQGGYGYTF. The CDR3 coding sequence is TGTGCCAGCAGCCTTGGACAGGGCGGGTATGGCTACACCTTC. The V call is TRBV6-1, the J call TRBJ1-2, with TRBD1 identical over 8 bases. The CDR3 runs to 14 residues. From germline, CDR1 is MNHNS and CDR2 SASEGT. V was pared by 6 bases and J by 5 bases, with 8 bases of the junction left unmatched.

This clone was seen only once. The chain recombines TRBV2 with TRBJ2-1; possible D gene TRBD2, 5 bases. The CDR3 length is 14 residues. The germline CDR1 and CDR2 sequences are SNHLY and FYNNEI. Trimming removed 7 bases at V and 2 bases at J, with 12 bases between. The CDR3 DNA reads TGTGCCAGCACTCCAAGGGAGACCTACAATGAGCAGTTCTTC. Protein sequence: CASTPRETYNEQFF.

The rearrangement joins TRBV25-1 to TRBJ2-3; possible D gene TRBD2, 6 bases. Trimming shortened V by 1 base and J by 3 bases, and 11 bases separated the two germline ends. The germline V gene has CDR1 MGHDK and CDR2 SYGVNS. The CDR3 consists of 15 residues. This CDR3 reads CASSEWAGRTDTQYF. DNA for the CDR3: TGTGCCAGCAGTGAATGGGCAGGGAGGACAGATACGCAGTATTTT.

This sequence joins TRBV30 and TRBJ2-5, with 7 bases identical to TRBD2. The ends lost 5 bases at V and 2 bases at J; junction bases unmatched: 2. Germline V gene lookup returns CDR1 GTSNPN and CDR2 SVGIG (reference sequence). This CDR3 has 12 residues. The CDR3 here is CAWGLGQETQYF. The CDR3 DNA reads TGTGCCTGGGGACTAGGACAAGAGACCCAGTACTTC.

This rearrangement joins TRBV5-1 to TRBJ1-3; 7 bases are a match to TRBD1. The CDR3 is 18 amino acids. Per the germline V gene, CDR1 is SGHRS and CDR2 is YFSETQ. Trimming cost V 0 bases and J 2 bases; bases outside gene matches: 11. CDR3 residues: CASSLEPPQGTAGNTIYF. The CDR3 coding sequence is TGCGCCAGCAGCTTGGAGCCCCCACAGGGGACGGCTGGAAACACCATATATTTT.

The chain joins TRBV4-2 to TRBJ2-3; D is undetermined. This CDR3 spans 13 amino acids. Germline values: CDR1 LGHNA, CDR2 YNFKEQ. Trimming left V 0 bases short and J 5 bases short, with 6 bases between. The DNA for the CDR3 is TGTGCCAGCAGCCAAGATCAAGAAGATACGCAGTATTTT. Its translation is CASSQDQEDTQYF.

This clone was picked up a small number of times. The V gene is TRBV7-2, the J gene TRBJ2-3; 14 bases map to TRBD2. With 0 bases clipped from V and 5 bases from J, the junction kept 1 base outside the gene matches. Germline values: CDR1 SGHTA, CDR2 FQGNSA. The CDR3 is 16 residues long. CDR3 loop: CASSLAGLAGVDTQYF. For the CDR3, the DNA is TGTGCCAGCAGCTTAGCGGGACTAGCGGGGGTAGATACGCAGTATTTT.

This clone has only a few counts. This chain uses TRBV14 with TRBJ2-7; 7 nucleotides agree with TRBD1. The CDR3 extends over 15 amino acids. With 0 bases clipped from V and 2 bases from J, the junction kept 4 bases outside the gene matches. Germline V gene lookup returns CDR1 SGHDN and CDR2 FVKESK. CDR3 in DNA: TGTGCCAGCAGCCAAGACGTCGGACAGGCCTACGAGCAGTACTTC. Amino acids: CASSQDVGQAYEQYF.

The rearrangement links TRBV5-1 to TRBJ2-1; TRBD1 matches 9 bases. V lost 5 bases, J lost 8 bases, and 5 bases stayed unmatched. Germline lookup yields CDR1 SGHRS and CDR2 YFSETQ. The CDR3 is 13 amino acids. The CDR3 DNA sequence: TGCGCCAGCAGAGACAGGGGGGGCGATGAGCAGTTCTTC. Protein: CASRDRGGDEQFF.

The chain couples TRBV6-1 to TRBJ1-1; 9 positions match TRBD1. This CDR3 has 14 amino acids. The germline gives CDR1 MNHNS, CDR2 SASEGT. J was trimmed by 5 bases and V by 7 bases; bases with no gene match: 8. CDR3 bases: TGTGCCAGCAAGACAGGGGGTCGGGGAACTGAAGCTTTCTTT. Amino acid sequence: CASKTGGRGTEAFF.

The chain combines TRBV5-1 with TRBJ1-5; D is ambiguous. CDR1 is SGHRS and CDR2 is YFSETQ in the germline V gene. Trimming took 3 bases from V and 1 from J, leaving 8 bases between them. The CDR3 has 14 residues. The CDR3 region has the DNA TGCGCCAGCAGCTCCGGGGTAAGCAATCAGCCCCAGCATTTT. Amino acids: CASSSGVSNQPQHF.

This chain links TRBV13 with TRBJ2-2; the D gene is possibly TRBD2 (6 bases). Germline values: CDR1 PRHDT, CDR2 FYEKMQ (reference sequence). V was shortened by 6 bases and J by 2 bases, with 13 bases between the two germline ends. The CDR3 consists of 15 residues. CDR3 residues: CASRPGLINTGELFF. The CDR3 DNA sequence: TGTGCCAGCAGGCCGGGACTTATAAACACCGGGGAGCTGTTTTTT.

The J gene is TRBJ2-7, the V gene TRBV30; D unclear. Trimming took 4 bases from V and 3 from J, leaving 13 bases between them. The V gene's germline CDR1 is GTSNPN and CDR2 SVGIG (reference sequence). The CDR3 covers 13 residues. Written as DNA, the CDR3 is TGTGCCTGGACCTCCGGACGGAGCTACGAGCAGTACTTC. Encoded protein: CAWTSGRSYEQYF.

J is TRBJ1-1 and V is TRBV6-1; possible D gene TRBD1, 6 bases. In germline, CDR1 is MNHNS, CDR2 SASEGT. Trimming took off 5 bases at V and 0 bases at J, with 13 bases between the two ends. CDR3 length equals 15 residues. The CDR3 region is CASSRSRGLNTEAFF. DNA of the CDR3: TGTGCCAGCAGTCGGAGCCGGGGGCTGAACACTGAAGCTTTCTTT.

The chain recombines TRBV18 with TRBJ2-2, with D maybe TRBD1 (5 bases). Germline V lookup: CDR1 KGHSH, CDR2 LQKENI. The V and J ends lost 2 bases and 5 bases respectively, with 12 bases between them. The CDR3 loop spans 15 amino acids. Here the CDR3 reads CASSPSSGFTGELFF. The CDR3 DNA is TGTGCCAGCTCACCATCTTCAGGGTTTACCGGGGAGCTGTTTTTT. Filled out from reference TRBV18 and TRBJ2-2, the complete variable domain reads NAGVMQNPRHLVRRRGQEARLRCSPMKGHSHVYWYRQLPEEGLKFMVYLQKENIIDESGMPKERFSAEFPKEGPSILRIQQVVRGDSAAYFCASSPSSGFTGELFFGEGSRLTVL.

This clone has just one count. This chain connects TRBV7-9 to TRBJ2-1; D is tentatively TRBD1 or TRBD2 (5 bases each). Germline V gives CDR1 SEHNR, CDR2 FQNEAQ (reference sequence). This CDR3 spans 13 amino acids. The germline V and J ends were trimmed by 5 bases and 9 bases, with 14 bases remaining between them. The CDR3 DNA reads TGTGCCAGCAGCCCCAGCGGACAAACTGAGCAGTTCTTC. Its protein product is CASSPSGQTEQFF.

The chain couples TRBV5-1 to TRBJ2-5; D might be TRBD1 (6 bases). V was pared by 0 bases and J by 5 bases, with 17 bases between. Germline V lookup: CDR1 SGHRS, CDR2 YFSETQ. This CDR3 has 16 amino acids. The CDR3 DNA follows: TGCGCCAGCAGCTTGGGACAGGCAATATCCAGGGAGACCCAGTACTTC. It translates to CASSLGQAISRETQYF.

As concerns this clone: This specimen includes other DNA sequences encoding the same CDR3. The chain links TRBV19 to TRBJ1-2, with D uncertain. With 3 bases removed from V and 5 bases from J, the gap between germline ends came to 7 bases. CDR3 size: 12 residues. The germline V gene has CDR1 LNHDA and CDR2 SQIVND (reference sequence). The CDR3 protein is CASSMDYYGYTF. The DNA for the CDR3 is TGTGCCAGTAGTATGGACTATTATGGCTACACCTTC.

The chain joins TRBV18 to TRBJ1-2; possibly TRBD1 for D (5 bases). The CDR3 extends over 14 amino acids. Germline V gene lookup returns CDR1 KGHSH and CDR2 LQKENI. Between the trimmed V and J ends, which lost 1 base and 3 bases, there was a span of 9 bases. The DNA for the CDR3 is TGTGCCAGCTCACCACGGGGGGGAGACTATGGCTACACCTTC. This codes for CASSPRGGDYGYTF.

The chain couples TRBV2 to TRBJ1-4; 7 bases map to TRBD1. The V segment lost 6 bases and the J segment 1 base; nucleotides outside the gene matches: 5. The CDR3 length is 15 residues. The germline CDR1 and CDR2 sequences are SNHLY and FYNNEI. DNA for the CDR3: TGTGCCAGCAGCCAGGGGGGGGAAACTAATGAAAAACTGTTTTTT. Encoded protein: CASSQGGETNEKLFF. Based on the CDR3 plus reference TRBV2 and TRBJ1-4, the full variable domain is EPEVTQTPSHQVTQMGQEVILRCVPISNHLYFYWYRQILGQKVEFLVSFYNNEISEKSEIFDDQFSVERPDGSNFTLKIRSTKLEDSAMYFCASSQGGETNEKLFFGSGTQLSVL.

This sequence joins TRBV19 and TRBJ2-7; a weak D match, TRBD1 (5 bases). The ends were cut back, 3 bases at V and 0 bases at J, with 21 bases in the middle. The CDR3 is made up of 18 amino acids. Germline V gene data show CDR1 as LNHDA and CDR2 as SQIVND (reference sequence). The CDR3, as DNA: TGTGCCAGTAGTATCGGCGGTTCATCTGGGGCGGACTCCTACGAGCAGTACTTC. Translating gives CASSIGGSSGADSYEQYF.

The chain is built from TRBV5-1 and TRBJ1-1; 8 positions match TRBD1. Looked up from germline, CDR1 is SGHRS and CDR2 is YFSETQ. CDR3 length: 15 residues. J lost 1 base, V lost 4 bases, and 6 bases had no gene match. The CDR3 reads CASSLRQGQNTEAFF. As DNA, the CDR3 is TGCGCCAGCAGCCTAAGACAGGGGCAGAACACTGAAGCTTTCTTT.

The chain has TRBV2 and TRBJ2-3; D gene unclear. The CDR3 has 15 amino acids. From germline, CDR1 is SNHLY and CDR2 FYNNEI. The germline V and J ends were trimmed by 1 base and 4 bases, with 12 bases remaining between them. The CDR3: CASSEGWVAPDTQYF. The CDR3, as DNA: TGTGCCAGCAGTGAAGGGTGGGTAGCTCCAGATACGCAGTATTTT.

This clone was counted a single time. This rearrangement joins TRBV14 to TRBJ1-2; maybe TRBD1 (5 bases). The CDR3 totals 13 residues. Per germline, CDR1 SGHDN and CDR2 FVKESK. Between the trimmed V and J ends, which lost 1 base and 8 bases, there was a span of 11 bases. In DNA form, the CDR3 reads TGTGCCAGCAGCCAAGTGGGGCAGAGAGGCTACACCTTC. It specifies CASSQVGQRGYTF.

The rearrangement joins TRBV6-5 to TRBJ2-7; D gene uncertain. Per the germline V gene, CDR1 is MNHEY and CDR2 is SVGAGI. This CDR3 has 13 residues. Trimming pared 6 bases from V and 0 bases from J, leaving 9 bases between. DNA for the CDR3: TGTGCCAGCAGGCAGTCGAGCTCCTACGAGCAGTACTTC. This sequence encodes CASRQSSSYEQYF.

A few counts support this clone. This chain links TRBV6-1 with TRBJ1-1; 8 nucleotides match TRBD1. J gave up 5 bases and V 4 bases, and 6 bases lay outside the gene matches. The CDR3 contains 14 residues. Germline V lookup: CDR1 MNHNS, CDR2 SASEGT. CDR3 nucleotide sequence: TGTGCCAGCAGTGCGACCCGGACAGGGACTGAAGCTTTCTTT. It yields the protein CASSATRTGTEAFF.

CDR3 protein: CASSPPGPGSNEQFF. For the CDR3, the DNA is TGTGCCAGCAGCCCTCCGGGACCAGGGTCCAATGAGCAGTTCTTC. The chain joins TRBV5-3 to TRBJ2-1, with D perhaps assigned TRBD1 or TRBD2 (5 bases each). TRBV5-3 is designated an ORF whose function remains uncertain. V was shortened by 8 bases and J by 6 bases, with 21 bases between the two germline ends. The CDR3 totals 15 residues.

In its sample, this clone was seen a few times. The rearrangement uses TRBV6-1 and TRBJ1-3; D ambiguous. Germline V lookup: CDR1 MNHNS, CDR2 SASEGT. The CDR3 length is 15 residues. The germline V and J ends were trimmed by 6 bases and 4 bases, with 16 bases remaining between them. The DNA of the CDR3 is TGTGCCAGCAGCTCTCGGTCCCCGGGGGGAAACACCATATATTTT. Its translation is CASSSRSPGGNTIYF.

The V gene is TRBV7-2, the J gene TRBJ2-3; maybe TRBD2 (8 bases). CDR1 and CDR2 from the germline V gene are SGHTA and FQGNSA. The CDR3 sequence is 16 residues long. Trimming cost V 0 bases and J 1 base, with 11 bases left between them. CDR3: CASSLASGTGTDTQYF. DNA for the CDR3: TGTGCCAGCAGCTTAGCTAGCGGGACAGGCACAGATACGCAGTATTTT.

The chain employs TRBV21-1 and TRBJ2-7; the listed D gene, TRBD1, was not tested against the DNA. TRBV21-1 represents a pseudogene. CDR3 length: 16 amino acids. CDR3 region: CASSKEGTGRLYEQYF. In DNA, the CDR3 is TGTGCCAGCAGCAAAGAGGGGACAGGACGCCTCTACGAGCAGTACTTC.